The 16 T cell receptor beta chains given below trace back to one sample, sequenced in a study of OX40 agonist ivuxolimab in advanced cancers. TCRdb's copy holds only in-frame clones and misses some; the assay was immunoSEQ multiplex PCR. The data show 60,000 to 90,000 clones, with about four fifths seen just once and about 0.73% held by the top ten. This sample comprised CD4+ or CD8+ T cells sorted from blood, obtained in a trial of the OX40 agonist ivuxolimab. The receptors here all came from an adult with an advanced solid tumor such as melanoma, head and neck, liver or kidney cancer.

CDR3 sequence (DNA): TGTGCCACCAAGTCGAGCTCTGGAAACACCATATATTTT. Its protein is CATKSSSGNTIYF. The chain couples TRBV6-6 to TRBJ1-3, with D unclear. The CDR3 consists of 13 residues. Trimming stripped 10 bases from V and 0 bases from J, with 10 bases between. In germline, CDR1 is MNHNY, CDR2 SVGAGI (reference sequence).

The V and J genes are TRBV28 and TRBJ2-7; a possible D gene is TRBD2 (6 bases). The CDR3 runs to 17 residues. In germline, CDR1 is MDHEN, CDR2 SYDVKM. V was clipped by 1 base and J by 0 bases, with 16 bases between them. The chain's CDR3 is CASSLSPGAGSSYEQYF. The DNA for the CDR3 is TGTGCCAGCAGTTTATCCCCGGGAGCAGGAAGCTCCTACGAGCAGTACTTC.

This clone has just a few counts. V gene TRBV11-2 combines with J gene TRBJ2-1; D is unclear. The CDR3 length is 16 residues. CDR1 and CDR2 from the germline V gene are SGHAT and FQNNGV. Between the trimmed V and J ends, which lost 6 bases and 5 bases, there was a span of 20 bases. CDR3 in amino acids: CASSPPLWVEDNEQFF. The CDR3 coding sequence is TGTGCCAGCAGTCCCCCGCTTTGGGTAGAGGACAATGAGCAGTTCTTC.

The chain links TRBV7-9 to TRBJ2-5; D gene uncertain. Per germline, CDR1 SEHNR and CDR2 FQNEAQ (reference sequence). V lost 0 bases and J lost 5, with 7 bases in between. The CDR3 loop spans 13 amino acids. The CDR3 region is CASSLAHGETQYF. CDR3 bases: TGTGCCAGCAGCTTAGCTCACGGGGAGACCCAGTACTTC.

The rearrangement uses TRBV18 and TRBJ1-2; 7 positions agree with TRBD1. This CDR3 has 16 amino acids. V shed 1 base, J shed 2 bases, and the junction held 7 bases outside the gene matches. Germline CDR1 KGHSH, CDR2 LQKENI. CDR3 coding DNA: TGTGCCAGCTCACCACGGAACGACAGGGAGAACTATGGCTACACCTTC. As protein: CASSPRNDRENYGYTF.

The chain joins TRBV7-8 to TRBJ1-3, with 9 bases that match TRBD1. The CDR3 is 17 amino acids. The trim removed 2 bases at V and 0 bases at J, leaving 5 bases unmatched. Per germline, CDR1 SGHVS and CDR2 FQNEAQ. This chain's CDR3 is CASSLTGGGRSGNTIYF. CDR3 nucleotides: TGTGCCAGCAGCTTAACAGGGGGCGGACGCTCTGGAAACACCATATATTTT.

As DNA, the CDR3 is TGTGCCATCAGTGATTCGACAGGGGGAGACTATGGCTACACCTTC. Protein sequence: CAISDSTGGDYGYTF. The V call is TRBV10-3, the J call TRBJ1-2, with 9 bases matching TRBD1. Germline-derived CDR1 and CDR2 are ENHRY and SYGVKD. There are 15 residues in the CDR3. With V trimmed by 3 bases and J by 3 bases, 5 bases remained unmatched.

This chain joins TRBV28 and TRBJ1-4; D unresolved. This CDR3 has 14 residues. Germline CDR1 and CDR2: MDHEN and SYDVKM. V was pared by 7 bases and J by 4 bases, with 13 bases between. The CDR3 reads CASNIPGFNEKLFF. CDR3 in DNA: TGTGCCAGCAACATTCCGGGCTTTAATGAAAAACTGTTTTTT.

This clone was seen a handful of times. This sequence joins TRBV7-8 and TRBJ2-7; no reliable D call. Germline loops: CDR1 SGHVS, CDR2 FQNEAQ. There are 11 residues in the CDR3. V was cut by 4 bases and J by 7 bases, with 8 bases left in between. The CDR3 DNA follows: TGTGCCAGCAGCTCCCAGAGGGAGCAGTACTTC. Protein product: CASSSQREQYF.

The table lists this clone with a count of one. CDR3 sequence reads: CASTYRREQYF. DNA of the CDR3: TGTGCCAGCACTTATCGAAGGGAGCAGTACTTC. V gene TRBV5-6 combines with J gene TRBJ2-7; no clear D gene. The germline V gene encodes CDR1 SGHDT and CDR2 YYEEEE. This CDR3 comprises 11 residues. Trimming stripped 6 bases from V and 7 bases from J, with 11 bases between.

CDR3 amino acids: CASSPGLAGGELSTDTQYF. The CDR3 bases are TGTGCCAGCTCACCGGGACTAGCGGGAGGCGAACTTAGCACAGATACGCAGTATTTT. This chain uses TRBV18 with TRBJ2-3; TRBD2 agrees at 15 bases. Germline-derived CDR1 and CDR2 are KGHSH and LQKENI. The CDR3 spans 19 residues. V was clipped by 3 bases and J by 0 bases; unmatched bases: 7. Full variable domain (rest looked up from reference TRBV18 and TRBJ2-3): NAGVMQNPRHLVRRRGQEARLRCSPMKGHSHVYWYRQLPEEGLKFMVYLQKENIIDESGMPKERFSAEFPKEGPSILRIQQVVRGDSAAYFCASSPGLAGGELSTDTQYFGPGTRLTVL.

The V and J genes are TRBV15 and TRBJ1-1, with 7 bases lining up with TRBD1. V lost 0 bases and J lost 3; bases outside the gene matches: 13. The CDR3 contains 18 residues. Germline V gene lookup returns CDR1 LNHNV and CDR2 YYDKDF (reference sequence). The DNA of the CDR3 is TGTGCCACCAGCAGAGATCAGGGGGGGAATCCCCTTCACACTGAAGCTTTCTTT. This sequence encodes CATSRDQGGNPLHTEAFF. Full variable domain (remainder filled in from reference TRBV15 and TRBJ1-1): DAMVIQNPRYQVTQFGKPVTLSCSQTLNHNVMYWYQQKSSQAPKLLFHYYDKDFNNEADTPDNFQSRRPNTSFCFLDIRSPGLGDTAMYLCATSRDQGGNPLHTEAFFGQGTRLTVV.

In this sample, this clone turned up once. The rearrangement uses TRBV27 and TRBJ2-1; TRBD2 matches at 10 bases. After removal of 5 bases from V and 4 bases from J, the junction contained 5 bases not matched to a gene. The CDR3 has 15 amino acids. Germline V gene data show CDR1 as MNHEY and CDR2 as SMNVEV (reference sequence). The CDR3 bases are TGTGCCAGCAGTCTGTGGACTAGCGGTTACAATGAGCAGTTCTTC. It codes for CASSLWTSGYNEQFF.

V is TRBV18 and J is TRBJ2-1, with TRBD2 matching 10 bases. Looked up from germline, CDR1 is KGHSH and CDR2 is LQKENI. V was clipped by 4 bases and J by 8 bases; unmatched bases: 8. There are 15 residues in the CDR3. The CDR3 DNA is TGTGCCAGCTCACGAGCGGGAGGGCCCTCGGATGAGCAGTTCTTC. It yields the protein CASSRAGGPSDEQFF.

This clone was observed once. The same CDR3 arises from other DNA sequences in this sample as well. The chain combines TRBV6-5 with TRBJ1-1; D is unresolved. The CDR3 covers 11 residues. V lost 3 bases and J lost 3, with 2 bases in between. Germline V gives CDR1 MNHEY, CDR2 SVGAGI. DNA of the CDR3: TGTGCCAGCAGTTATTACACTGAAGCTTTCTTT. It specifies CASSYYTEAFF.

The gene calls are TRBV30 and TRBJ2-5, with D possibly TRBD2 on 5 matching bases. Trimming shortened V by 3 bases and J by 2 bases, and 7 bases separated the two germline ends. The V gene's germline CDR1 is GTSNPN and CDR2 SVGIG (reference sequence). The CDR3 loop spans 12 amino acids. The CDR3 DNA reads as TGTGCCTGGAGGGACTGGCAAGAGACCCAGTACTTC. It yields the protein CAWRDWQETQYF.